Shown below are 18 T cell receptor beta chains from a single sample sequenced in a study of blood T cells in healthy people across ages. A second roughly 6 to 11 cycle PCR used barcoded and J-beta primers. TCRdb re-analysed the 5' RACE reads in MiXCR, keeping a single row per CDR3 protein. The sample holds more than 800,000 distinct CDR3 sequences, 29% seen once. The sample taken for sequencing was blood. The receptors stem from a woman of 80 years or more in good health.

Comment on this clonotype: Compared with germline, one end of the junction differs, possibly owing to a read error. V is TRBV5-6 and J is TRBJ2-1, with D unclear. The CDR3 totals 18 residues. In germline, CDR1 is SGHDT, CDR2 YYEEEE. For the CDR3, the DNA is TGTGCCGGCAGCTTGCTTCCCCGGTTGGCCAGCTCCTACAATGAGCAGTTCTTC. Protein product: CAGSLLPRLASSYNEQFF.

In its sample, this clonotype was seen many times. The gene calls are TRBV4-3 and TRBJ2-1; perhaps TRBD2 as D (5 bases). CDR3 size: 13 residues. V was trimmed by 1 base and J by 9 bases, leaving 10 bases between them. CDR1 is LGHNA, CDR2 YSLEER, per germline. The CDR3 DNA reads TGCGCCAGCAGCCAAGGGGAGCAGCGTGAGCAGTTCTTC. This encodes CASSQGEQREQFF.

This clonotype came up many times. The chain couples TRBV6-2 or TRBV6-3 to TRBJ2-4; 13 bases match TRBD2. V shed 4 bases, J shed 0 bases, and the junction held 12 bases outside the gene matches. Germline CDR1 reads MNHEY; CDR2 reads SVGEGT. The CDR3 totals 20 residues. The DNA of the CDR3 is TGTGCCAGCAGTTTTTCCCCGGGACTAGCGGGGTCCGTAGCCAAAAACATTCAGTACTTC. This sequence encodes CASSFSPGLAGSVAKNIQYF.

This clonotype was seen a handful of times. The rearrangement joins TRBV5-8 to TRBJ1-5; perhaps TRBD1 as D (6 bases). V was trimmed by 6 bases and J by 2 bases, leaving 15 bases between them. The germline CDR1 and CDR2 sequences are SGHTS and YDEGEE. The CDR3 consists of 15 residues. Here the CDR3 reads CASTLGGRGNQPQHF. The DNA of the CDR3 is TGTGCCAGCACTCTGGGGGGGCGAGGCAATCAGCCCCAGCATTTT.

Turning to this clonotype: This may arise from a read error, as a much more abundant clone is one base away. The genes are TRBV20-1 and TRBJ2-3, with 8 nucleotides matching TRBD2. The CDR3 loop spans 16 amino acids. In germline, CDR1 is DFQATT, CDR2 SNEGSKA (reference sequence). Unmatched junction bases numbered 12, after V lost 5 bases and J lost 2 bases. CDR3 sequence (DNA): TGCAGTGCTGCAAGGGAAGCGGGGGTCTTCACAGATACGCAGTATTTT. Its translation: CSAAREAGVFTDTQYF.

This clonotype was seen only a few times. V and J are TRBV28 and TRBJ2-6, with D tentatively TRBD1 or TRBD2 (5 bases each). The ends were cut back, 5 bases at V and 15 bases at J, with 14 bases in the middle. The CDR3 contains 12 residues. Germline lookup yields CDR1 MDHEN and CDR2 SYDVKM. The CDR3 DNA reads TGTGCCAGCAGTCCAACGACTGGGGGCCTGACTTTC. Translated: CASSPTTGGLTF.

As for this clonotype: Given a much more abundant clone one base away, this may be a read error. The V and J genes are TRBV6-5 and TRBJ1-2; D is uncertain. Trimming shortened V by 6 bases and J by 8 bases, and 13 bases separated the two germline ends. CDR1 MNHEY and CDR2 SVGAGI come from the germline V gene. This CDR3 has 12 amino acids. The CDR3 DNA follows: TGTGCCAGCAGGGAGATGGGGAGCGGCTACACCTTC. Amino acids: CASREMGSGYTF.

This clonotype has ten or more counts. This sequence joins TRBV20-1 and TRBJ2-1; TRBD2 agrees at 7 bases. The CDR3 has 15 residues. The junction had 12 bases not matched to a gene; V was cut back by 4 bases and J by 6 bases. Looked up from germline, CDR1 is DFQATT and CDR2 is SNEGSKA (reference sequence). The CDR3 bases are TGCAGTGCTACTACACGGACTAGAAGTATCAATGAGCAGTTCTTC. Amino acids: CSATTRTRSINEQFF.

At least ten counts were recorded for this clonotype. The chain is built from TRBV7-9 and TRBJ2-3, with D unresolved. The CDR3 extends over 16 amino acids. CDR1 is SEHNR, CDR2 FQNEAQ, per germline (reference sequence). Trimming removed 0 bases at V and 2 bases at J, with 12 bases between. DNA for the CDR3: TGTGCCAGCAGCTTAGCGTATCAGTCCTCCACAGATACGCAGTATTTT. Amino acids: CASSLAYQSSTDTQYF.

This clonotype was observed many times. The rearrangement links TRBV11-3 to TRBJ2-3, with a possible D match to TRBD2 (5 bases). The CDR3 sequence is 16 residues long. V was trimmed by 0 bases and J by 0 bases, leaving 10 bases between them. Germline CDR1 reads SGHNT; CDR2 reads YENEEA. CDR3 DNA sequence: TGTGCCAGCAGCTTAGAAGGCGGGCTAAGCACAGATACGCAGTATTTT. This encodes CASSLEGGLSTDTQYF.

CDR3 residues: CASSRTGLGNTIYF. The CDR3 nucleotides read TGTGCCAGCAGCCGGACAGGCCTCGGAAACACCATATATTTT. This chain links TRBV5-6 with TRBJ1-3; 7 bases fit TRBD1. The CDR3 has 14 residues. Losses at the gene ends were 4 bases for V and 4 bases for J; bases not matched to a gene: 5. CDR1 is SGHDT, CDR2 YYEEEE, per germline.

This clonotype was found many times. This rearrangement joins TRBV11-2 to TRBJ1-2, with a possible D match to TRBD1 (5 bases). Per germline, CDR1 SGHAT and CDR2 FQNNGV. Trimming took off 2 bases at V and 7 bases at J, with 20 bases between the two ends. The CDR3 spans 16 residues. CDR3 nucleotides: TGTGCCAGCAGCTTACCGTCGGGGCAGGGTCGTCGTGGCTACACCTTC. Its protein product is CASSLPSGQGRRGYTF.

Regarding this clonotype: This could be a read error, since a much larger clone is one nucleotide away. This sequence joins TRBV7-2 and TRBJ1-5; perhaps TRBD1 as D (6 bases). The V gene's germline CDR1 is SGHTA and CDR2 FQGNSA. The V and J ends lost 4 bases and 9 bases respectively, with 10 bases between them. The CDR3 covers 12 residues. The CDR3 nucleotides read TGTGCCAGCAGCTCACAGGGTCGGCCCCAGCATTTT. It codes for CASSSQGRPQHF. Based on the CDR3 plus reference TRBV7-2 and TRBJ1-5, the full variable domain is GAGVSQSPSNKVTEKGKDVELRCDPISGHTALYWYRQSLGQGLEFLIYFQGNSAPDKSGLPSDRFSAERTGGSVSTLTIQRTQQEDSAVYLCASSSQGRPQHFGDGTRLSIL.

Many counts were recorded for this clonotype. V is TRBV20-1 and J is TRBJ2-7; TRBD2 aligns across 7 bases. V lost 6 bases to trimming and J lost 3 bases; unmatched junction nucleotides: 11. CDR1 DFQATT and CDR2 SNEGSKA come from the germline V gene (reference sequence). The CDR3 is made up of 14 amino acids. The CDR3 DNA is TGCAGTGCGGGGAGGGGACTCGTCGACTACGAGCAGTACTTC. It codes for CSAGRGLVDYEQYF.

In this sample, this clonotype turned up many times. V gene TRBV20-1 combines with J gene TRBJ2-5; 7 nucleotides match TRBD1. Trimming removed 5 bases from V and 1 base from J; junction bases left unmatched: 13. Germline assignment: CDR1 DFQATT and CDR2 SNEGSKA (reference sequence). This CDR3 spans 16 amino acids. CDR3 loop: CSAPRRGLEGQETQYF. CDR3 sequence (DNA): TGCAGTGCTCCCAGAAGGGGGCTAGAGGGCCAAGAGACCCAGTACTTC.

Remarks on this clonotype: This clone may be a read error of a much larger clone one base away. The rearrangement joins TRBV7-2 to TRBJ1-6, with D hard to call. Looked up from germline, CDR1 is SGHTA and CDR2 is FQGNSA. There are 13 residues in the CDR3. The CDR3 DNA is TGTGCCAGCAGCTTCACGGATAATTCATCCCTCCACTTT. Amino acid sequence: CASSFTDNSSLHF. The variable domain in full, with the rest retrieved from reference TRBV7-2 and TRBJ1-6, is GAGVSQSPSNKVTEKGKDVELRCDPISGHTALYWYRQSLGQGLEFLIYFQGNSAPDKSGLPSDRFSAERTGGSVSTLTIQRTQQEDSAVYLCASSFTDNSSLHFGNGTRLTVT.

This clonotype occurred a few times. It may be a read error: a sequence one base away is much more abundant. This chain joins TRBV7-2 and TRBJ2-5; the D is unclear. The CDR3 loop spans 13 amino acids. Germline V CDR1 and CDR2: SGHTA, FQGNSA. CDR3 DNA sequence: TGTGCCAGCAGCTCGGTGGCCCGAGAGACCCCGTACTTC. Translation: CASSSVARETPYF.

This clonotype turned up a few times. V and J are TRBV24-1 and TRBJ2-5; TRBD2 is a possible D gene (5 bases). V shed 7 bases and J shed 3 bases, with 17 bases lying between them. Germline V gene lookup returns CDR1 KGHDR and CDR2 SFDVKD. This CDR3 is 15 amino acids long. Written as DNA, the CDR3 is TGTGCCACCAGGGTCTGTGCCGGGGAGAAAGAGACCCAGTACTTC. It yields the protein CATRVCAGEKETQYF.